The subject of this entry is one T cell receptor beta chain. The target antigen is unknown. Sequencing was performed with immunoSEQ multiplex PCR; in TCRdb, only in-frame clones are kept and a portion is missing. The sample has roughly 180,000 clones, around 93% seen once. Germline-derived CDR1 and CDR2 are SGDLS and YYNGEE. With 3 bases removed from V and 4 bases from J, the gap between germline ends came to 16 bases. The CDR3 loop spans 15 amino acids. This sample is drawn from a study of T cell responses to AZD1222 COVID-19 vaccine. Study findings and constraints: Of spike-specific TCRs, nearly half reportedly target regions left unmutated in variants. Spike-specific TCR breadth and depth both grew after two AZD1222 doses. Donors were chiefly white British, with a greater number of females, and clonal diversity was perhaps underestimated.

Sequences were derived from peripheral blood, sampled on day 0 of AZD1222 vaccination. The chain recombines TRBV9 with TRBJ1-2; no reliable D call. The sequence was collected from an adult in good health. CDR3 sequence (DNA): TGTGCCAGCAGCGCTCAGGTAGTCGGAATCTATGGCTACACCTTC. It specifies CASSAQVVGIYGYTF.